This TCR beta chain originates from a study of cytomegalovirus exposure and HLA in healthy donors. Researchers ran the PCR with 60 Vbeta and 13 Jbeta primers. The method was immunoSEQ multiplex PCR; TCRdb's version includes in-frame clones alone and lacks a portion of them. There are around 150,000 clones in the sample; around 73% occur only once, and around 14% lies in the top ten. This TCR derives from a human donor in good health. Sequencing input: PBMCs.

The CDR3 DNA reads as TGTGCCAGCAGCTTGGCTGCGGGCCCTTCCTACGAGCAGTACTTC. It yields the protein CASSLAAGPSYEQYF. The chain links TRBV5-4 to TRBJ2-7; D is perhaps TRBD2 (5 bases). The CDR3 totals 15 residues. Trimming left V 0 bases short and J 1 base short, with 11 bases between. Germline V gene sequence: CDR1 SGHNT, CDR2 YYREEE (reference sequence).